The rows below give T cell receptor beta chains drawn from one sample of a study of T cell repertoires in cytomegalovirus infection. TCRdb ran MiXCR on the reads and lists one entry per CDR3 protein. The sample consists of 640,000 or so distinct CDR3 sequences, 30% to 40% of them appearing once. Antigens of these TCRs are unknown. The sequencing here drew on cultured PBMCs, taken from culture after CMV antigen stimulation. The receptors shown here come from a human donor in good health (CMV status not recorded). Some clones in this sample may be carry-over from other donors' samples. Each CDR3 is given with its conserved first and last residue. Each record gives: CDR3 protein, CDR3 DNA, D gene, clone size, J gene, V gene. The D gene is left open where the match is weak. The size of a clone is reported for some rows only, either as once, few or many, or as a class for expanded clones.

CDR3 protein: CAIREGQMDYGYTF; CDR3 DNA: TGTGCCATCAGAGAGGGACAGATGGACTATGGCTACACCTTC; D gene: TRBD1; clone size: -; J gene: TRBJ1-2; V gene: TRBV10-3
CDR3 protein: CASRSPGTSGSYEQYF; CDR3 DNA: TGTGCCAGCAGGAGTCCCGGGACTAGCGGCTCCTACGAGCAGTACTTC; D gene: TRBD2; clone size: -; J gene: TRBJ2-7; V gene: TRBV6-5
CDR3 protein: CASVRTGNEKLFF; CDR3 DNA: TGTGCCAGCGTTCGGACAGGGAATGAAAAACTGTTTTTT; D gene: TRBD1; clone size: few; J gene: TRBJ1-4; V gene: TRBV2
CDR3 protein: CASSLSGSVEANTGELFF; CDR3 DNA: TGTGCCAGCAGCTTAAGTGGTTCGGTAGAGGCGAACACCGGGGAGCTGTTTTTT; D gene: -; clone size: -; J gene: TRBJ2-2; V gene: TRBV11-2
CDR3 protein: CASSSNQGYQETQYF; CDR3 DNA: TGTGCCAGCAGCTCGAACCAGGGGTACCAAGAGACCCAGTACTTC; D gene: -; clone size: few; J gene: TRBJ2-5; V gene: TRBV11-2
CDR3 protein: CASSHGSHNEQFF; CDR3 DNA: TGTGCCAGCAGCCACGGGTCCCACAATGAGCAGTTCTTC; D gene: -; clone size: few; J gene: TRBJ2-1; V gene: TRBV11-1
CDR3 protein: CASSITTEVNQPQHF; CDR3 DNA: TGTGCCAGTAGTATAACGACAGAAGTCAATCAGCCCCAGCATTTT; D gene: -; clone size: -; J gene: TRBJ1-5; V gene: TRBV19
CDR3 protein: CASTGHNSGNTIYF; CDR3 DNA: TGTGCCAGCACCGGACACAACTCTGGAAACACCATATATTTT; D gene: -; clone size: -; J gene: TRBJ1-3; V gene: TRBV7-3
CDR3 protein: CSASSAQNTGELFF; CDR3 DNA: TGCAGTGCTTCTAGCGCCCAGAACACCGGGGAGCTGTTTTTT; D gene: -; clone size: many; J gene: TRBJ2-2; V gene: TRBV20-1
CDR3 protein: CASSYQGEFYGYTF; CDR3 DNA: TGTGCCAGCAGTTACCAAGGGGAATTCTATGGCTACACCTTC; D gene: -; clone size: many; J gene: TRBJ1-2; V gene: TRBV6-2/TRBV6-3
CDR3 protein: CASSFRGSSTDTQYF; CDR3 DNA: TGTGCCAGCAGCTTTAGGGGGTCTAGCACAGATACGCAGTATTTT; D gene: -; clone size: many; J gene: TRBJ2-3; V gene: TRBV7-2
CDR3 protein: CASGPDNTDTQYF; CDR3 DNA: TGTGCTAGTGGACCCGACAACACAGATACGCAGTATTTT; D gene: -; clone size: -; J gene: TRBJ2-3; V gene: TRBV12-5
CDR3 protein: CSARDLGWGEKLFF; CDR3 DNA: TGCAGTGCTAGAGATCTAGGGTGGGGTGAAAAACTGTTTTTT; D gene: -; clone size: -; J gene: TRBJ1-4; V gene: TRBV20-1